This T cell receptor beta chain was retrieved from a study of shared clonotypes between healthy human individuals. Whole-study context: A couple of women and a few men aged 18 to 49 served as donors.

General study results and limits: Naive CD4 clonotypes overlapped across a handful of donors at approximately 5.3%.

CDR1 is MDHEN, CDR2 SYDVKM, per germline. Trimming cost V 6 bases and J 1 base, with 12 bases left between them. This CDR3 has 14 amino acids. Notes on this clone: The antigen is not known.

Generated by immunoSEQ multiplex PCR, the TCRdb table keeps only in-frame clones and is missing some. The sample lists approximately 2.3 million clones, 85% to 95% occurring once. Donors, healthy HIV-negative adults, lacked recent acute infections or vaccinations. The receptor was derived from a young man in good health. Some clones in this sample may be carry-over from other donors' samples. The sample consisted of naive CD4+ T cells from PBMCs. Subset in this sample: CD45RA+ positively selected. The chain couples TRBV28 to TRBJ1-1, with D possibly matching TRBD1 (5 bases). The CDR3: CASREGIANTEAFF. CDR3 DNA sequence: TGTGCCAGCAGGGAGGGGATTGCGAACACTGAAGCTTTCTTT.